Each of the 14 T cell receptor beta chains below was sequenced from the same sample in a study of shared clonotypes between healthy human individuals. The naive CD8 population came from CD45RO-negative cells selected for CCR7, without terminally differentiated effector memory CD45RA+ cells. Assay: immunoSEQ multiplex PCR; the TCRdb copy retains only in-frame clones and omits some. The data show about 680,000 clones, about 90% seen once. Sequencing used naive CD8+ T cells sorted from blood. All receptors derive from a man aged 25-45 years in good health.

The J gene is TRBJ1-5, the V gene TRBV13; the D is unclear. Per germline, CDR1 PRHDT and CDR2 FYEKMQ (reference sequence). The CDR3 loop spans 13 amino acids. Between the trimmed V and J ends, which lost 5 bases and 0 bases, there was a span of 5 bases. Here the CDR3 reads CASSRGSNQPQHF. Here the CDR3 DNA reads TGTGCCAGCAGCCGGGGTAGCAATCAGCCCCAGCATTTT.

The chain links TRBV5-1 to TRBJ2-7, with TRBD1 as a possible D gene (6 bases). The V gene's germline CDR1 is SGHRS and CDR2 YFSETQ. The ends were cut back, 1 base at V and 2 bases at J, with 13 bases in the middle. CDR3 length: 15 residues. The CDR3 is CASSLTTGSTYEQYF. CDR3 sequence (DNA): TGCGCCAGCAGCTTGACGACAGGTAGCACCTACGAGCAGTACTTC.

This chain joins TRBV21-1 and TRBJ2-7; TRBD1 reflects the table's D call only, with no check against the DNA. TRBV21-1 is reported as a pseudogene. CDR3 length equals 14 residues. CDR3 sequence reads: CASSKARGLYEQYF. DNA for the CDR3: TGTGCCAGCAGCAAGGCGAGGGGGCTATACGAGCAGTACTTC.

The chain joins TRBV27 to TRBJ2-1, with 9 positions matching TRBD1. The CDR3 contains 14 residues. The V gene end was trimmed by 6 bases and the J gene end by 7 bases; junction bases not matched to a gene: 7. Germline values: CDR1 MNHEY, CDR2 SMNVEV (reference sequence). For the CDR3, the DNA is TGTGCCAGCAGCCCCGGGACAGGGTGGAATGAGCAGTTCTTC. Translating it yields CASSPGTGWNEQFF.

V and J are TRBV27 and TRBJ2-7; D is unresolved. V lost 7 bases, J lost 4 bases, and 17 bases lay in between. Germline V gene lookup returns CDR1 MNHEY and CDR2 SMNVEV (reference sequence). This CDR3 contains 14 residues. Here the CDR3 reads CASNRGRGPYEQYF. DNA for the CDR3: TGTGCCAGCAATAGAGGCCGTGGACCTTACGAGCAGTACTTC.

This clone was detected once. The genes are TRBV7-8 and TRBJ2-1, with a weak D call TRBD1 (5 bases). The germline V and J ends were trimmed by 1 base and 2 bases, with 12 bases remaining between them. The V gene's germline CDR1 is SGHVS and CDR2 FQNEAQ. There are 16 residues in the CDR3. DNA of the CDR3: TGTGCCAGCAGCTTAGTGGCAGGGAACGCCTACAATGAGCAGTTCTTC. It codes for CASSLVAGNAYNEQFF.

V is TRBV18 and J is TRBJ1-2; tentative D call: TRBD1 (5 bases). Germline lookup yields CDR1 KGHSH and CDR2 LQKENI. The CDR3 loop spans 18 amino acids. The V gene lost 6 bases and the J gene lost 5 bases, with 28 bases spanning the gap. The CDR3 sequence: CASSPGAGPPESPYGYTF. The CDR3 bases are TGTGCCAGCTCCCCCGGGGCAGGTCCTCCTGAGTCTCCTTATGGCTACACCTTC.

This chain uses TRBV11-2 with TRBJ2-7, with D possibly matching TRBD2 (6 bases). V lost 1 base and J lost 5, with 27 bases in between. The CDR3 covers 19 residues. CDR1 is SGHAT and CDR2 is FQNNGV in the germline V gene. The CDR3 loop is CASSLGPGSALRRRDEQYF. In DNA, the CDR3 is TGTGCCAGCAGCTTAGGTCCCGGGAGCGCGCTGAGGCGGCGCGACGAGCAGTACTTC.

The chain uses TRBV4-2 and TRBJ2-1, with no clear D. V was shortened by 0 bases and J by 10 bases, with 10 bases between the two germline ends. Per germline, CDR1 LGHNA and CDR2 YNFKEQ. CDR3 length equals 13 residues. The CDR3 loop reads CASSQDPSSEQFF. As DNA, the CDR3 is TGTGCCAGCAGCCAAGATCCGTCGTCGGAGCAGTTCTTC.

The rearrangement links TRBV7-9 to TRBJ2-7; TRBD2 matches at 8 bases. The CDR3 is 15 amino acids. Germline assignment: CDR1 SEHNR and CDR2 FQNEAQ (reference sequence). The junction had 6 bases not matched to a gene; V was cut back by 2 bases and J by 3 bases. CDR3 loop: CASSLSERESYEQYF. In DNA, the CDR3 is TGTGCCAGCAGCTTATCTGAGCGGGAGAGCTACGAGCAGTACTTC.

For the CDR3, the DNA is TGTGCCAGCAGGCAAACGCGGACAGGGTGGAACACAGATACGCAGTATTTT. Translating gives CASRQTRTGWNTDTQYF. The rearrangement links TRBV28 to TRBJ2-3, with 8 bases lining up with TRBD1. Germline loops: CDR1 MDHEN, CDR2 SYDVKM. V trimming: 6 bases; J trimming: 2 bases; junction bases outside the gene matches: 13. CDR3 size: 17 residues.

The chain is built from TRBV6-5 and TRBJ1-2, with 8 bases lining up with TRBD1. This CDR3 is 15 amino acids long. From germline, CDR1 is MNHEY and CDR2 SVGAGI. V lost 2 bases and J lost 1; bases outside the gene matches: 3. This chain's CDR3 is CASSYRQGLNYGYTF. CDR3 nucleotide sequence: TGTGCCAGCAGTTACAGACAGGGGCTTAACTATGGCTACACCTTC.

V and J are TRBV28 and TRBJ2-5; 10 nucleotides agree with TRBD1. The CDR3 contains 19 residues. The V segment lost 5 bases and the J segment 2 bases; nucleotides outside the gene matches: 17. CDR1 is MDHEN and CDR2 is SYDVKM in the germline V gene. CDR3 in amino acids: CASSPYPGQGKTGQETQYF. The DNA of the CDR3 is TGTGCCAGCAGTCCCTACCCGGGACAGGGGAAAACAGGGCAAGAGACCCAGTACTTC.

This chain connects TRBV2 to TRBJ2-1; D not resolved. The ends were cut back, 7 bases at V and 4 bases at J, with 11 bases in the middle. Germline assignment: CDR1 SNHLY and CDR2 FYNNEI. CDR3 size: 13 residues. In DNA, the CDR3 is TGTGCCAGCACCACAGAAGGATACAATGAGCAGTTCTTC. This codes for CASTTEGYNEQFF.